This is a list of T cell receptor beta chains from one sample in a study of T cells expressing NK-cell markers. Using the 5' RACE reads, TCRdb records one entry per CDR3 protein without DNA. This sample's table has fewer than 400,000 distinct CDR3 sequences. The sequenced material came from blood T cells: a sorted CD56 or NKG2C T cell subset, CD4+ or CD8+ T cells, or bulk PBMC T cells (not recorded which). These receptors were taken from a woman between 45 and 60 years old in good health. CDR3s include the opening cysteine and the closing phenylalanine or tryptophan.

cdr3_length: 15; j_call: TRBJ2-7; v_call: TRBV5-1; cdr3_aa: CASSPEGTGPYEQYF
cdr3_length: 11; j_call: TRBJ1-1; v_call: TRBV20-1; cdr3_aa: CSATDSPEAFF
cdr3_length: 16; j_call: TRBJ2-6; v_call: TRBV29-1; cdr3_aa: CSAGTPSPSGANVLTF
cdr3_length: 17; j_call: TRBJ1-5; v_call: TRBV10-3; cdr3_aa: CAISGQGLEYSNQPQHF
cdr3_length: 13; j_call: TRBJ2-1; v_call: TRBV12-5; cdr3_aa: CASVMPNYNEQFF
cdr3_length: 13; j_call: TRBJ2-1; v_call: TRBV7-9; cdr3_aa: CASSQTWSNEQFF
cdr3_length: 16; j_call: TRBJ1-6; v_call: TRBV5-6; cdr3_aa: CASSLPASVGDSPLHF
cdr3_length: 18; j_call: TRBJ2-6; v_call: TRBV9; cdr3_aa: CASSPWTSGVSGANVLTF
cdr3_length: 19; j_call: TRBJ2-4; v_call: TRBV12-3/TRBV12-4; cdr3_aa: CASSFYLGGLAGGQHIQYF
cdr3_length: 15; j_call: TRBJ2-3; v_call: TRBV27; cdr3_aa: CASSSTPSHTDTQYF
cdr3_length: 15; j_call: TRBJ2-5; v_call: TRBV20-1; cdr3_aa: CSARDALFNQETQYF
cdr3_length: 14; j_call: TRBJ1-1; v_call: TRBV20-1; cdr3_aa: CSASVRRGITEAFF
cdr3_length: 15; j_call: TRBJ2-3; v_call: TRBV5-1; cdr3_aa: CASSLDTGFTDTQYF
cdr3_length: 15; j_call: TRBJ2-3; v_call: TRBV20-1; cdr3_aa: CSARDSLAGTDTQYF
cdr3_length: 16; j_call: TRBJ2-1; v_call: TRBV9; cdr3_aa: CASSVSLAGGGAEQFF
cdr3_length: 15; j_call: TRBJ1-4; v_call: TRBV7-2; cdr3_aa: CASSLSQGEGEKLFF
cdr3_length: 16; j_call: TRBJ2-3; v_call: TRBV10-3; cdr3_aa: CATKGDTRGRAGTQYF
cdr3_length: 14; j_call: TRBJ2-7; v_call: TRBV27; cdr3_aa: CASSLGTGVYEQYF
cdr3_length: 14; j_call: TRBJ2-7; v_call: TRBV24-1; cdr3_aa: CATSDAGQGHEQYF
cdr3_length: 15; j_call: TRBJ2-2; v_call: TRBV5-1; cdr3_aa: CASSTGTVVPGELFF
cdr3_length: 15; j_call: TRBJ2-5; v_call: TRBV10-2; cdr3_aa: CASNRAGGAGETQYF
cdr3_length: 15; j_call: TRBJ1-1; v_call: TRBV7-6; cdr3_aa: CASSLEDRMNTEAFF
cdr3_length: 11; j_call: TRBJ2-7; v_call: TRBV29-1; cdr3_aa: CSAAGAHEQYF
cdr3_length: 11; j_call: TRBJ2-2; v_call: TRBV12-3/TRBV12-4; cdr3_aa: CASTSTGELFF
cdr3_length: 15; j_call: TRBJ1-3; v_call: TRBV6-6; cdr3_aa: CASSYSPQLGNTIYF
cdr3_length: 18; j_call: TRBJ2-7; v_call: TRBV27; cdr3_aa: CASSLSATRLAGASEQYF
cdr3_length: 16; j_call: TRBJ2-3; v_call: TRBV11-1; cdr3_aa: CASSPGLAGLTDTQYF
cdr3_length: 16; j_call: TRBJ2-1; v_call: TRBV4-1; cdr3_aa: CASSQGREFTVNEQFF
cdr3_length: 13; j_call: TRBJ2-7; v_call: TRBV3-1; cdr3_aa: CASSQDMGSEQYF
cdr3_length: 14; j_call: TRBJ2-6; v_call: TRBV2; cdr3_aa: CASSMVSGANVLTF
cdr3_length: 14; j_call: TRBJ2-7; v_call: TRBV20-1; cdr3_aa: CSARVQGSSYEQYF
cdr3_length: 14; j_call: TRBJ2-6; v_call: TRBV5-1; cdr3_aa: CASSVSDRANVLTF
cdr3_length: 15; j_call: TRBJ2-5; v_call: TRBV20-1; cdr3_aa: CSARDSGDPQETQYF
cdr3_length: 15; j_call: TRBJ2-1; v_call: TRBV4-2; cdr3_aa: CASSQVTSLDNEQFF
cdr3_length: 14; j_call: TRBJ2-7; v_call: TRBV12-3/TRBV12-4; cdr3_aa: CASSPDSFTYEQYF
cdr3_length: 15; j_call: TRBJ2-6; v_call: TRBV24-1; cdr3_aa: CATSSTVSGANVLTF
cdr3_length: 17; j_call: TRBJ1-1; v_call: TRBV18; cdr3_aa: CASSPPYDKGPNTEAFF
cdr3_length: 14; j_call: TRBJ2-7; v_call: TRBV3-1; cdr3_aa: CASSHGGIVYEQYF
cdr3_length: 15; j_call: TRBJ2-1; v_call: TRBV20-1; cdr3_aa: CSARADRGLYNEQFF
cdr3_length: 18; j_call: TRBJ2-6; v_call: TRBV10-3; cdr3_aa: CAISGLAGGPSGANVLTF
cdr3_length: 13; j_call: TRBJ1-1; v_call: TRBV5-1; cdr3_aa: CASSWTGPAEAFF
cdr3_length: 14; j_call: TRBJ1-2; v_call: TRBV6-5; cdr3_aa: CASSYDGENYGYTF
cdr3_length: 14; j_call: TRBJ1-1; v_call: TRBV5-1; cdr3_aa: CASNLGPPGTEAFF
cdr3_length: 11; j_call: TRBJ2-7; v_call: TRBV27; cdr3_aa: CASFSSYEQYF
cdr3_length: 14; j_call: TRBJ2-1; v_call: TRBV6-6; cdr3_aa: CASSYSGRTNEQFF
cdr3_length: 14; j_call: TRBJ1-2; v_call: TRBV20-1; cdr3_aa: CSAIGRQINYGYTF
cdr3_length: 15; j_call: TRBJ1-1; v_call: TRBV25-1; cdr3_aa: CASSERLGMGTEAFF
cdr3_length: 15; j_call: TRBJ2-1; v_call: TRBV24-1; cdr3_aa: CATSDLQTGNHEQFF
cdr3_length: 16; j_call: TRBJ1-3; v_call: TRBV5-1; cdr3_aa: CASSLRGLGAGNTIYF
cdr3_length: 14; j_call: TRBJ2-5; v_call: TRBV24-1; cdr3_aa: CATSDQRGGETQYF
cdr3_length: 17; j_call: TRBJ2-4; v_call: TRBV4-1; cdr3_aa: CASSQDRITVGKNIQYF
cdr3_length: 15; j_call: TRBJ2-1; v_call: TRBV20-1; cdr3_aa: CSARESGRMYNEQFF
cdr3_length: 17; j_call: TRBJ1-2; v_call: TRBV11-3; cdr3_aa: CASSLLTNLRGSYGYTF
cdr3_length: 15; j_call: TRBJ2-7; v_call: TRBV4-1; cdr3_aa: CASSHQSRRVYEQYF
cdr3_length: 14; j_call: TRBJ2-7; v_call: TRBV28; cdr3_aa: CATILSGSSYEQYF